This TCR beta chain stems from a study of metastatic and nonmetastatic thyroid tumors. About the study: The study looked at repertoires side by side in blood and in tumor or nodule tissue from malignant and benign thyroid patients. Overall study results and limits: In blood and tumor, TCR beta diversity was reportedly significantly higher in malignant thyroid tumors than in benign nodules.

This clone occurred a few times. The antigen remains unidentified. V lost 5 bases and J lost 2, with 9 bases in between. Germline V gives CDR1 LNHDA, CDR2 SQIVND (reference sequence). The CDR3 extends over 13 amino acids. Prior to thyroid surgery, none of the patients had received any treatment. Original handling: The study built a papillary thyroid cancer distant-metastasis classifier from CDR3 differences across clinicopathological groups. Through MiXCR, TCRdb re-clonotyped the PCR reads. TCRdb, not the original authors, processed these V and J calls. Among some 25,000 clones, 13% were seen once, and the ten largest hold 13% to 15%.

The chain carries TRBV19 and TRBJ2-5; TRBD2 is a possible D gene (6 bases). The clonotype was recovered from a female donor with papillary thyroid cancer or a benign thyroid nodule (not recorded which). Some clones in this sample may be carry-over from other donors' samples. The sample consisted of blood. CDR3 coding DNA: TGTGCCAGTAGTGGGGGACTTCAAGAGACCCAGTACTTC. Translating gives CASSGGLQETQYF.